The 12 T cell receptor beta chains reported below all come from one sample, sequenced in a study of T cell responses to AZD1222 COVID-19 vaccine. Sequencing used immunoSEQ multiplex PCR; TCRdb keeps in-frame clones, though not all of them. The sample has about 220,000 clones, approximately 94% seen once. This sample comprised peripheral blood, obtained on day 0 of MenACWY control vaccination. The receptor source for this set is an adult in good health.

V usage is TRBV5-5 and J usage is TRBJ1-5; D is unresolved. CDR3 length equals 15 residues. The V gene lost 4 bases and the J gene lost 2 bases, with 13 bases spanning the gap. Germline V gives CDR1 SGHKS, CDR2 YYEKEE (reference sequence). The chain's CDR3 is CASSAGPLGNQPQHF. The CDR3, as DNA: TGTGCCAGCAGCGCTGGACCCCTAGGCAATCAGCCCCAGCATTTT.

This clone appeared a few times. The genes are TRBV5-1 and TRBJ2-7, with D perhaps matching TRBD1 or TRBD2 (5 bases each). CDR1 SGHRS and CDR2 YFSETQ come from the germline V gene. V dropped 4 bases and J dropped 0 bases, with 11 bases sitting between them. The CDR3 runs 14 residues. The CDR3 here is CASSRDGSSYEQYF. The CDR3 DNA is TGCGCCAGCAGCCGGGACGGCAGCTCCTACGAGCAGTACTTC.

J is TRBJ1-1 and V is TRBV7-9; D unresolved. The CDR3 consists of 14 residues. Deletions cut 3 bases from V and 5 bases from J, with 13 bases between. CDR1 is SEHNR, CDR2 FQNEAQ, per germline (reference sequence). CDR3 loop: CASSLSSPQTEAFF. CDR3 bases: TGTGCCAGCAGCTTGTCGAGTCCACAGACTGAAGCTTTCTTT. The full variable domain, with the rest looked up from reference TRBV7-9 and TRBJ1-1, is DTGVSQNPRHKITKRGQNVTFRCDPISEHNRLYWYRQTLGQGPEFLTYFQNEAQLEKSRLLSDRFSAERPKGSFSTLEIQRTEQGDSAMYLCASSLSSPQTEAFFGQGTRLTVV.

The chain uses TRBV6-5 and TRBJ1-1, with D perhaps matching TRBD1 (5 bases). CDR1 is MNHEY, CDR2 SVGAGI, per germline. CDR3 length equals 14 residues. Trimming took off 7 bases at V and 0 bases at J, with 12 bases between the two ends. The CDR3 DNA is TGTGCCAGCACTCAGACCAGGGTGAACACTGAAGCTTTCTTT. Amino acids: CASTQTRVNTEAFF.

The DNA for the CDR3 is TGCAGCGTTGAGGTCCTGGGGGCAACGGGGGAGCAGTACTTC. Its protein is CSVEVLGATGEQYF. V and J are TRBV29-1 and TRBJ2-7, with a weak D call TRBD1 (6 bases). Trimming stripped 3 bases from V and 7 bases from J, with 19 bases between. CDR3 size: 14 residues. Germline loops: CDR1 SQVTM, CDR2 ANQGSEA.

V and J are TRBV3-1 (or the pseudogene TRBV3-2) and TRBJ1-6, with TRBD1 matching over 7 bases. This CDR3 has 14 amino acids. V lost 7 bases, J lost 9 bases, and 9 bases stayed unmatched. Per germline, CDR1 LGHDT and CDR2 YNNKEL (reference sequence). The CDR3 region has the DNA TGTGCCAGCACAACAGGGGTCCGCGGTTCACCCCTCCACTTT. It specifies CASTTGVRGSPLHF.

The chain combines TRBV7-8 with TRBJ1-1; 9 bases fit TRBD1. The J segment lost 0 bases and the V segment lost 4 bases, leaving 3 bases of the junction unmatched. Germline CDR1 SGHVS, CDR2 FQNEAQ. The CDR3 contains 15 residues. The DNA of the CDR3 is TGTGCCAGCAGCTCCCGGGACAGGGTGAACACTGAAGCTTTCTTT. Its protein is CASSSRDRVNTEAFF.

The CDR3 region has the DNA TGTGCCAGCTCACCCCCAGGGAGGGGTCGGAACACTGAAGCTTTCTTT. Protein product: CASSPPGRGRNTEAFF. The chain employs TRBV18 and TRBJ1-1; a possible D gene is TRBD1 (5 bases). V lost 3 bases, J lost 1 base, and 15 bases lay in between. In germline, CDR1 is KGHSH, CDR2 LQKENI. The CDR3 extends over 16 amino acids. The full variable domain, with the rest looked up from reference TRBV18 and TRBJ1-1, is NAGVMQNPRHLVRRRGQEARLRCSPMKGHSHVYWYRQLPEEGLKFMVYLQKENIIDESGMPKERFSAEFPKEGPSILRIQQVVRGDSAAYFCASSPPGRGRNTEAFFGQGTRLTVV.

The chain carries TRBV12-3 or TRBV12-4 and TRBJ1-1, with 7 bases identical to TRBD1. The CDR3 spans 13 residues. J gave up 4 bases and V 5 bases, and 4 bases lay outside the gene matches. The CDR3: CASSPGTATEAFF. The DNA for the CDR3 is TGTGCCAGCAGTCCTGGGACAGCCACTGAAGCTTTCTTT.

V and J are TRBV18 and TRBJ1-2, with D possibly TRBD1 on 6 matching bases. The ends were cut back, 3 bases at V and 8 bases at J, with 13 bases in the middle. The CDR3 loop spans 13 amino acids. The germline V gene has CDR1 KGHSH and CDR2 LQKENI. The CDR3 region is CASSPETGLGYTF. The DNA of the CDR3 is TGTGCCAGCTCACCCGAAACAGGGTTGGGCTACACCTTC.

Details on this clone: At one end the junction does not follow the germline gene, possibly because of a read error. The V call is TRBV18, the J call TRBJ1-3; D remains unclear. The CDR3 length is 16 residues. From germline, CDR1 is KGHSH and CDR2 LQKENI. This chain's CDR3 is CASSPISGNSGNTIYF. Here the CDR3 DNA reads TGTGCCAGTTCACCCATATCGGGGAATTCTGGAAACACCATATATTTT.

The chain joins TRBV10-1 to TRBJ2-6; tentatively, D is TRBD1 (6 bases). Germline V CDR1 and CDR2: WNHNN, SYGVQD (reference sequence). The CDR3 runs 19 residues. Deletions cut 0 bases from V and 2 bases from J, with 17 bases between. Here the CDR3 DNA reads TGCGCCAGCAGTGAGTCGCAGGGGTATTGGGGCACTGGGGCCAACGTCCTGACTTTC. Residues: CASSESQGYWGTGANVLTF.